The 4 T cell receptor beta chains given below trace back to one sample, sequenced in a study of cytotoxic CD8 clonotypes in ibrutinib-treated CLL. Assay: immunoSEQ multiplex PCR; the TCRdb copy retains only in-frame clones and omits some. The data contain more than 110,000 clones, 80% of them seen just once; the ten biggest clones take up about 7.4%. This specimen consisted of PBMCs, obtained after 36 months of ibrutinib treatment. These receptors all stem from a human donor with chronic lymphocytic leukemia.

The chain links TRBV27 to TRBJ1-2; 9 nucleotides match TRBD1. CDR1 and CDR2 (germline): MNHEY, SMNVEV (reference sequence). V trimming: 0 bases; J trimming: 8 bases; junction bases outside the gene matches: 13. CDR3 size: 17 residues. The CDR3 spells CASSLSAGQGLRGGYTF. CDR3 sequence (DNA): TGTGCCAGCAGTTTATCGGCGGGACAGGGACTAAGGGGAGGCTACACCTTC.

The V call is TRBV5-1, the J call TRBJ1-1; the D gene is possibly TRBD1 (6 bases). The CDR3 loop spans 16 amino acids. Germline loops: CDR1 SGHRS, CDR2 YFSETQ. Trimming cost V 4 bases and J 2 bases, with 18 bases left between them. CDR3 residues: CASSRNYGTSNTEAFF. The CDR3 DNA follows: TGCGCCAGCAGCCGAAATTACGGGACATCCAACACTGAAGCTTTCTTT.

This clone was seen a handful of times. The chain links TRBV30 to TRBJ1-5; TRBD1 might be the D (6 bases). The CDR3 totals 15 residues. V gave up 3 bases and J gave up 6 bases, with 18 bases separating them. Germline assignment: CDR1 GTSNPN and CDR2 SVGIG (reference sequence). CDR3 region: CAWSSGQGIGQPQHF. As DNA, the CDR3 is TGTGCCTGGAGCAGCGGGCAGGGGATTGGTCAGCCCCAGCATTTT.

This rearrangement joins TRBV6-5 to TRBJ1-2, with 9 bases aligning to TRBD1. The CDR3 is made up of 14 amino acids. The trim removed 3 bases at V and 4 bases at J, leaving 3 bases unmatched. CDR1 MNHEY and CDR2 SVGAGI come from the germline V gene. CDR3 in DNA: TGTGCCAGCAGTTATCGGGGACAGGGCTATGGCTACACCTTC. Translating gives CASSYRGQGYGYTF.